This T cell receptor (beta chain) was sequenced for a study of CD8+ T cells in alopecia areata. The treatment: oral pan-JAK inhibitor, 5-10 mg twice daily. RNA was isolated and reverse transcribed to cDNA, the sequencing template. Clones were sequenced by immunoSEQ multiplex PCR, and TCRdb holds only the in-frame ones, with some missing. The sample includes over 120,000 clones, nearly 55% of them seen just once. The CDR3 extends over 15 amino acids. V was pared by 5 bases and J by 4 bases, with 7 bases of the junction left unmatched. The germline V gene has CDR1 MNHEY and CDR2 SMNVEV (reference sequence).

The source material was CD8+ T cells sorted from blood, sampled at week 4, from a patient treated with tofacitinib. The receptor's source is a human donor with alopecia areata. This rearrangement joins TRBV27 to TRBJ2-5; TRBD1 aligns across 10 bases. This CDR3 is CASSTGQGVRETQYF. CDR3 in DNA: TGTGCCAGCAGTACCGGACAGGGGGTGAGAGAGACCCAGTACTTC.